Following are 3 T cell receptor beta chains from one sample sequenced in a study of CXCR3-negative and CXCR3-positive naive CD8 T cells. Notes on the study in general: More hydrophobic TRB CDR3s were found in CXCR3-positive naive cells than in CXCR3-negative naive cells.

UMI-labeled TRB cDNA libraries were prepared by 5' RACE. TCRdb reprocessed the 5' RACE reads and stores each CDR3 protein as one record, lacking DNA. This repertoire includes 130,000 to 150,000 distinct CDR3 sequences. Their antigens remain unidentified. The source material was naive CXCR3+ CD8+ T cells from blood. Stated subset: CD45RO-CCR7+CD27+CD95- naive CD8+ T cells expressing CXCR3 (TNR3+). The receptors were sampled from a human donor in good health. Some clones in this sample may be carry-over from other donors' samples.

The V and J genes are TRBV5-1 and TRBJ1-5; TCRdb designates TRBD1, a call that cannot be tested without DNA. Germline V gene data show CDR1 as SGHRS and CDR2 as YFSETQ. The CDR3 totals 14 residues. CDR3 amino acids: CASSRPGPQKPQHF. The full variable domain, in which reference TRBV5-1 and TRBJ1-5 provide the parts outside the CDR3, is KAGVTQTPRYLIKTRGQQVTLSCSPISGHRSVSWYQQTPGQGLQFLFEYFSETQRNKGNFPGRFSGRQFSNSRSEMNVSTLELGDSALYLCASSRPGPQKPQHFGDGTRLSIL.

The chain links TRBV25-1 to TRBJ2-7; the D call of TRBD2 rests on TCRdb alone, since no DNA is present to check it. This CDR3 has 16 amino acids. Looked up from germline, CDR1 is MGHDK and CDR2 is SYGVNS. The CDR3 region is CASSEYYTRLDYEQYF.

The chain carries TRBV24-1 and TRBJ2-5; TCRdb reports TRBD1, a call that lacks DNA to check it against. Per the germline V gene, CDR1 is KGHDR and CDR2 is SFDVKD. This CDR3 is built from 13 residues. CDR3: CATSDWDGETQYF.